A selection of T cell receptor beta chains follows, all from one sample in a study of cytomegalovirus exposure and HLA in healthy donors. The table came from immunoSEQ multiplex PCR; TCRdb's copy has only in-frame clones and leaves some out. This sample carries under 250,000 clones, about 83% of them seen once, and the ten largest clones take 2% to 3%. The sequenced sample was PBMCs. All receptors derive from a man aged 18 to 35 in good health and CMV-seronegative. Each CDR3 is given with its conserved first and last residue.

>TRBV28|TRBJ1-6
CASSLSRTVSSYNSPLHF
>TRBV5-1|TRBJ2-7
CASSPGLATFYEQYF
>TRBV6-6|TRBJ2-5
CASSTALGQVRETQYF
>TRBV25-1|TRBJ1-6
CAITRDRARSPLHF
>TRBV10-3|TRBJ2-3
CAIRNSGSTDTQYF
>TRBV2|TRBJ2-1
CASRGLAVFAEQFF
>TRBV19|TRBJ1-2
CASSILGGYTF
>TRBV29-1|TRBJ2-2
CSVIAWSTGELFF
>TRBV5-1|TRBJ2-3
CASSLDLDRTTQYF
>TRBV7-3|TRBJ2-3
CASSLTRQDTQYF
>TRBV7-6|TRBJ2-1
CASSQTGSSYNEQFF
>TRBV15|TRBJ2-5
CATAQGSGETQYF
>TRBV4-3|TRBJ2-2
CASSPLAGGYTGELFF
>TRBV7-2|TRBJ2-7
CASSPTSYEQYF
>TRBV4-1|TRBJ2-3
CASSQVLTDTQYF
>TRBV5-1|TRBJ2-1
CASSLLTSGGIGEQFF
>TRBV28|TRBJ2-3
CASSRGLAGTDTQYF
>TRBV7-8|TRBJ2-2
CASSLWGSNTGELFF
>TRBV19|TRBJ2-5
CASRDRGRETQYF
>TRBV9|TRBJ2-1
CASSLGQYNEQFF
>TRBV4-1|TRBJ2-7
CASSQEGSSPYEQYF
>TRBV7-9|TRBJ2-3
CASSITGASGDTQYF
>TRBV7-9|TRBJ1-6
CASSFGRTDNSPLHF
>TRBV6-6|TRBJ1-6
CASSYGDRANSPLHF
>TRBV4-3|TRBJ1-2
CASSPSGGTGRNYGYTF
>TRBV2|TRBJ2-3
CATPPTSGRGDTQYF
>TRBV5-6|TRBJ1-1
CASSLVVKHGTEAFF
>TRBV19|TRBJ1-4
CASSILTGGDEKLFF
>TRBV27|TRBJ2-2
CASSRKYRVNTGELFF
>TRBV10-3|TRBJ2-7
CAIRQGDPLEQYF
>TRBV4-1|TRBJ2-1
CASRRLAGVPLKMDEQFF
>TRBV4-3|TRBJ1-3
CASSQDLTGGSGNTIYF
>TRBV29-1|TRBJ2-3
CSVVSDSRGTQYF
>TRBV28|TRBJ2-7
CASSLAGGLSLEQYF
>TRBV7-2|TRBJ2-7
CASSWTGDYEQYF
>TRBV6-5|TRBJ2-7
CASRRLAGGSYEQYF
>TRBV7-2|TRBJ1-3
CASSLVSAGNTIYF
>TRBV7-2|TRBJ2-7
CASSLRGYEQYF
>TRBV7-2|TRBJ2-7
CASSLGGRYEQYF
>TRBV30|TRBJ1-2
CAWSVGTGNSYTF
>TRBV27|TRBJ1-6
CASSPYRGLHSPLHF
>TRBV27|TRBJ2-3
CASSFFRDSDTQYF
>TRBV19|TRBJ2-5
CASSIIWSLTETQYF
>TRBV6-5|TRBJ1-2
CASIAFTGPDGYTF
>TRBV4-1|TRBJ2-1
CASSLRQGLNEQFF
>TRBV5-1|TRBJ1-4
CASIGLRGQGGPKANEKLFF
>TRBV19|TRBJ2-1
CASSIGQGASYNEQFF
>TRBV15|TRBJ1-2
CATSRDRGTGYGYTF
>TRBV27|TRBJ2-5
CASSLSTALMETQYF
>TRBV4-3|TRBJ2-7
CASSQGGDWRVYEQYF
>TRBV5-6|TRBJ2-4
CASSLAENIQYF
>TRBV4-1|TRBJ2-7
CASSEISGTGDHSSYEQYF
>TRBV28|TRBJ1-6
CASSDSFGSPLHF
>TRBV5-6|TRBJ2-2
CASSPFRGRHWTGELFF
>TRBV9|TRBJ1-6
CASSMGDRDSPLHF
>TRBV30|TRBJ2-7
CAWRGTGRATEQYF